This T cell receptor (beta chain) originates from a study of chemoradiotherapy in HPV16-positive cancers. Profiled with immunoSEQ multiplex PCR; TCRdb holds only in-frame clones, not every one. This table holds about 6,200 clones, around 83% found once. The CDR3 is made up of 13 amino acids. J was trimmed by 4 bases and V by 8 bases; bases with no gene match: 3. Germline CDR1 SEHNR, CDR2 FQNEAQ (reference sequence). This chain links TRBV7-9 with TRBJ1-1, with TRBD1 matching 11 bases. This sequence originates from a human donor with HPV-associated anogenital cancer. Sequencing used tumor tissue, obtained from a patient who underwent chemoradiotherapy. The CDR3 coding sequence is TGTGCCAGCTTGGGACAGGGGGGCACTGAAGCTTTCTTT. This gives the protein CASLGQGGTEAFF.